This T cell receptor beta chain was recovered during a study of blood T cell repertoires in COVID-19. Study information: Donors in the United States, Italy and Spain gave samples during acute or convalescent COVID-19. PBMCs, B-cell-depleted T cells, or T cells provided the cDNA or gDNA that made up the material.

The CDR3 is made up of 15 amino acids. Germline lookup yields CDR1 LNHDA and CDR2 SQIVND (reference sequence). The V segment lost 7 bases and the J segment 7 bases; nucleotides outside the gene matches: 5. Original methodology: The assay estimated nucleated cells by amplifying reference gene primers. Produced via immunoSEQ multiplex PCR; TCRdb's table is partial and in-frame only. That table gives V, J and clone size, and the DNA gave D and trimming. The sample has approximately 280,000 clones; 65% to 90% are singletons. The specimen sequenced was peripheral blood. This clonotype was obtained from a man between 45 and 60 years old with active or convalescent COVID-19. V is TRBV19 and J is TRBJ2-2, with TRBD2 matching over 14 bases. The CDR3 DNA follows: TGTGCCAGTACCGCGGGACTAGCGGGAGTCGGGGAGCTGTTTTTT. Protein sequence: CASTAGLAGVGELFF.